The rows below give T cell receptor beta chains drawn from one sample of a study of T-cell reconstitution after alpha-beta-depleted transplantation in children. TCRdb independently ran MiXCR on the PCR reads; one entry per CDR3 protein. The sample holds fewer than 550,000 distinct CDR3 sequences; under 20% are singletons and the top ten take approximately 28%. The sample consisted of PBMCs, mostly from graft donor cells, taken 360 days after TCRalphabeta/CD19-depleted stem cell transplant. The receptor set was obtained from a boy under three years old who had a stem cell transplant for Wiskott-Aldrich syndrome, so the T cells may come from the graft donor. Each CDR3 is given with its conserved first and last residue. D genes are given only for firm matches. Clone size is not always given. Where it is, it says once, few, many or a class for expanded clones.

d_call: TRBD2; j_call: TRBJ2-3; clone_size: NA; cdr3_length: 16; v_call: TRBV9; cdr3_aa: CASSVMAGGPRDTQYF; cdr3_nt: TGTGCCAGCAGCGTAATGGCGGGAGGGCCTCGTGATACGCAGTATTTT
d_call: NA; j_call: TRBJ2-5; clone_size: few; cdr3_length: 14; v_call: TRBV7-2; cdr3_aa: CASSLGLGGETQYF; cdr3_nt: TGTGCCAGCAGCTTAGGACTTGGTGGAGAGACCCAGTACTTC
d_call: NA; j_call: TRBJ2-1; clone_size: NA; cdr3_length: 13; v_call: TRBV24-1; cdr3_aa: CATSDPFHNEQFF; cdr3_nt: TGTGCCACCAGTGATCCCTTCCACAATGAGCAGTTCTTC
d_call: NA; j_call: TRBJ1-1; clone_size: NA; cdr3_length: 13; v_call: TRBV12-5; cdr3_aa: CASGLKGNTEAFF; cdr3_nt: TGTGCTAGTGGTTTGAAAGGGAACACTGAAGCTTTCTTT
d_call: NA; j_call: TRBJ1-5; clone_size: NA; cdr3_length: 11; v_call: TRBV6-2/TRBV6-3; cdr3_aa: CASSDGGPQHF; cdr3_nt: TGTGCCAGCAGCGATGGGGGGCCCCAGCATTTT
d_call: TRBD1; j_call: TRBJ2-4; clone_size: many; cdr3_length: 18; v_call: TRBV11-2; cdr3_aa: CASSPGQGASLGKNIQYF; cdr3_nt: TGTGCCAGCAGCCCCGGACAGGGGGCTAGCTTAGGCAAAAACATTCAGTACTTC
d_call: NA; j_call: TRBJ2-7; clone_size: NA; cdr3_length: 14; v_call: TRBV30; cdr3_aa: CAWLQGFPPYEQYF; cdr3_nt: TGTGCCTGGCTTCAGGGTTTTCCCCCCTACGAGCAGTACTTC
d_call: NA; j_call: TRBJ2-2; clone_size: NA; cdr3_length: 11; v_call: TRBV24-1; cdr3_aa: CATSSLGELFF; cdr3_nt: TGTGCCACCAGTTCCCTTGGGGAGCTGTTTTTT
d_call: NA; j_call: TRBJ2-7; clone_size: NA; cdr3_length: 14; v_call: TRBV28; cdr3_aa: CASSFPGANYEQYF; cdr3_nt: TGTGCCAGCAGTTTCCCGGGAGCTAACTACGAGCAGTACTTC
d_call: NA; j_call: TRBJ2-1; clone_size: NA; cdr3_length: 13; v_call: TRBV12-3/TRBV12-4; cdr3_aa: CASSLRRGGEQFF; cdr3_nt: TGTGCCAGCAGTCTTAGAAGGGGTGGTGAGCAGTTCTTC
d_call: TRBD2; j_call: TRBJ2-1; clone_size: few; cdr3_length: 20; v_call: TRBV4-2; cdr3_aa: CASSRQQAGLADYSYNEQFF; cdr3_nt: TGTGCCAGCAGCCGACAACAAGCGGGACTAGCGGATTACTCCTACAATGAGCAGTTCTTC
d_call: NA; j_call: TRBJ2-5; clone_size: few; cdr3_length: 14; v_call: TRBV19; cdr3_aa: CASSSQGYGETQYF; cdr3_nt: TGTGCCAGTAGTAGCCAAGGTTATGGAGAGACCCAGTACTTC
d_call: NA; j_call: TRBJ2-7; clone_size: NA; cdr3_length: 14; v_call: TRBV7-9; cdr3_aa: CASSLGGQPPWQYF; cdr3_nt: TGTGCCAGCAGCTTAGGGGGCCAGCCTCCTTGGCAGTACTTC
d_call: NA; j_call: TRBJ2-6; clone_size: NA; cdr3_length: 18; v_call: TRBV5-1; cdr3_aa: CASSLRAQGSSGANVLTF; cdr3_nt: TGCGCCAGCAGCTTGAGGGCCCAGGGAAGCTCTGGGGCCAACGTCCTGACTTTC
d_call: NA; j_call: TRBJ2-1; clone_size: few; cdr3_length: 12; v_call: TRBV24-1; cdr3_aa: CATSDRANEQFF; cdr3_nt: TGTGCCACCAGTGACAGGGCGAATGAGCAGTTCTTC
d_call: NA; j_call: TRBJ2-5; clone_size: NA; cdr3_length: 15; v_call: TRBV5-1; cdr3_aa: CASSLEGGGPETQYF; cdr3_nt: TGCGCCAGCAGCTTGGAAGGGGGGGGGCCGGAGACCCAGTACTTC